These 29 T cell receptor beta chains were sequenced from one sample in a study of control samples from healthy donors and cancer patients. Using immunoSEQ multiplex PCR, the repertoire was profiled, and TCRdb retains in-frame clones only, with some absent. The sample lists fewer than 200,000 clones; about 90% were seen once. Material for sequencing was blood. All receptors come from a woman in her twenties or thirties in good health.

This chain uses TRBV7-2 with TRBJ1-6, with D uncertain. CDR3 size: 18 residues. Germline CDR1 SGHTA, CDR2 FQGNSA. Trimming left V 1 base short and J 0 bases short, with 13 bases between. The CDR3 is CASSLGLGWGSYNSPLHF. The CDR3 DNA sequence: TGTGCCAGCAGCTTAGGGCTGGGGTGGGGCTCCTATAATTCACCCCTCCACTTT. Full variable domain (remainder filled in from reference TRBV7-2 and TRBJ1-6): GAGVSQSPSNKVTEKGKDVELRCDPISGHTALYWYRQSLGQGLEFLIYFQGNSAPDKSGLPSDRFSAERTGGSVSTLTIQRTQQEDSAVYLCASSLGLGWGSYNSPLHFGNGTRLTVT.

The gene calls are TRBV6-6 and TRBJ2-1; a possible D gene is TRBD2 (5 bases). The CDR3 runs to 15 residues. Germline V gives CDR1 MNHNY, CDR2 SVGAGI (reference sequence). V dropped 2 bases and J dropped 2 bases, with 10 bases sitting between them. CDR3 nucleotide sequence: TGTGCCAGCAGTTACGGACTTGTGGCCTACAATGAGCAGTTCTTC. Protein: CASSYGLVAYNEQFF.

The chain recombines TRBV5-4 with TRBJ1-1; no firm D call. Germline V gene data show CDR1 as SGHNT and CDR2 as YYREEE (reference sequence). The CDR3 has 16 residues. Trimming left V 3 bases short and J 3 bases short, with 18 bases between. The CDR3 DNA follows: TGTGCCAGCAGCTCTGGGAGTTATGGTTTTGACACTGAAGCTTTCTTT. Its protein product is CASSSGSYGFDTEAFF.

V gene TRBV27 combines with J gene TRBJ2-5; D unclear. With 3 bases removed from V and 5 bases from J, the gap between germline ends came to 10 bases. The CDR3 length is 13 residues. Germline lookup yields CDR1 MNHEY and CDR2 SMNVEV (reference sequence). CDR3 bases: TGTGCCAGCAGTTTTATCGGGTCGGAGACCCAGTACTTC. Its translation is CASSFIGSETQYF.

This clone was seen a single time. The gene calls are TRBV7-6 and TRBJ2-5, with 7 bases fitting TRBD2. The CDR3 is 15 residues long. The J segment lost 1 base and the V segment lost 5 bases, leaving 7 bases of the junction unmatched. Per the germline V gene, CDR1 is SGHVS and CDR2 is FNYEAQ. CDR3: CASSSTGGRQETQYF. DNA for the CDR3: TGTGCCAGCAGCAGCACGGGGGGACGCCAAGAGACCCAGTACTTC.

The CDR3 here is CASSFAGERDTQYF. The DNA for the CDR3 is TGTGCCAGCAGTTTTGCCGGGGAGCGAGATACGCAGTATTTT. V usage is TRBV28 and J usage is TRBJ2-3; possible D gene TRBD2, 5 bases. This CDR3 has 14 amino acids. CDR1 is MDHEN and CDR2 is SYDVKM in the germline V gene. Trimming took 3 bases from V and 5 from J, leaving 12 bases between them.

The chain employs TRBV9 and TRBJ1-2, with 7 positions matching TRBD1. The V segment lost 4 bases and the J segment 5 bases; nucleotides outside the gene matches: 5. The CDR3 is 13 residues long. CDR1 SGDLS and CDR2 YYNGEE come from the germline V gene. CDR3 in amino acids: CASSPDREYGYTF. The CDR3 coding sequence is TGTGCCAGCAGCCCTGACAGGGAGTATGGCTACACCTTC.

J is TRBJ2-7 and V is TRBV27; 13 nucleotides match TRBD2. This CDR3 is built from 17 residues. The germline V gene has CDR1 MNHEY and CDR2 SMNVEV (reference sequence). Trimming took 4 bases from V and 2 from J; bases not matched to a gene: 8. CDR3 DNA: TGTGCCAGCAGTTCCCGGACTAGCGGGAGTAGCCCCTACGAGCAGTACTTC. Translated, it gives CASSSRTSGSSPYEQYF.

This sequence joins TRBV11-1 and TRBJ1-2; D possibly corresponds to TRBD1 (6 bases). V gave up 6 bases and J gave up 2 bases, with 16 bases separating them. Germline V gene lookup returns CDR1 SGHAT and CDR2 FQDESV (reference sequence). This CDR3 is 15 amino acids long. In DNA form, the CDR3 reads TGTGCCAGCAGACCCCTCCTTGGGGGCAACTATGGCTACACCTTC. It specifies CASRPLLGGNYGYTF. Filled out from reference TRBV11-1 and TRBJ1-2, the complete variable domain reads EAEVAQSPRYKITEKSQAVAFWCDPISGHATLYWYRQILGQGPELLVQFQDESVVDDSQLPKDRFSAERLKGVDSTLKIQPAELGDSAMYLCASRPLLGGNYGYTFGSGTRLTVV.

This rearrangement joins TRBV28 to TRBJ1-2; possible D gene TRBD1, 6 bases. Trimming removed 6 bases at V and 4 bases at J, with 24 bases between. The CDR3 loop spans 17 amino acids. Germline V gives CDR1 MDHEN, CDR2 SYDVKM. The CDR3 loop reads CASRRSRRTDKSYGYTF. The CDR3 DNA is TGTGCCAGCAGGAGAAGCCGAAGGACAGACAAGTCCTATGGCTACACCTTC.

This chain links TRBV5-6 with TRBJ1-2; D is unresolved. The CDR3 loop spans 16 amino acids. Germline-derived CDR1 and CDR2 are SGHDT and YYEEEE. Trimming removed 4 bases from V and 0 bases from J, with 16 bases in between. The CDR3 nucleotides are TGTGCCAGCAGCCTGAAGACCTGGAGATCTAACTATGGCTACACCTTC. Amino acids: CASSLKTWRSNYGYTF.

CDR3 DNA sequence: TGTGCCAGCAGTTTATTAGGGTCCGGCGGGACGCACTCCTACGAGCAGTACTTC. Translated: CASSLLGSGGTHSYEQYF. The chain joins TRBV28 to TRBJ2-7, with a tentative D call TRBD2 (6 bases). CDR1 MDHEN and CDR2 SYDVKM come from the germline V gene. V was shortened by 1 base and J by 0 bases, with 19 bases between the two germline ends. This CDR3 has 18 amino acids.

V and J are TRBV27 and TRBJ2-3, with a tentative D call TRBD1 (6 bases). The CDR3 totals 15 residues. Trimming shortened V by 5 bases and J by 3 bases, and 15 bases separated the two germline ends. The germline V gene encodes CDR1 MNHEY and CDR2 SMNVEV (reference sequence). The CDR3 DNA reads TGTGCCAGCAGTGAAAGGGGGTTAGGAACAGATACGCAGTATTTT. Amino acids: CASSERGLGTDTQYF.

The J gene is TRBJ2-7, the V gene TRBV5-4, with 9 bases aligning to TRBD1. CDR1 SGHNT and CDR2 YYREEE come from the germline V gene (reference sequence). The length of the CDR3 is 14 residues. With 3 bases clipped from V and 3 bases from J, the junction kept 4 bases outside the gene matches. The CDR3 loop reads CASSSTGGGYEQYV. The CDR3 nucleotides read TGTGCCAGCAGCTCGACAGGGGGGGGCTACGAGCAGTACGTC.

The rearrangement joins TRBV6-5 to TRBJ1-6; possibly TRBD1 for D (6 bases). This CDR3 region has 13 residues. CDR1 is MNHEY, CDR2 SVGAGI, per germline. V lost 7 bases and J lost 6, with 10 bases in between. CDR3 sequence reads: CASTQGCNSPLHF. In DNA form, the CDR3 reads TGTGCCAGCACTCAGGGGTGTAATTCACCCCTCCACTTT.

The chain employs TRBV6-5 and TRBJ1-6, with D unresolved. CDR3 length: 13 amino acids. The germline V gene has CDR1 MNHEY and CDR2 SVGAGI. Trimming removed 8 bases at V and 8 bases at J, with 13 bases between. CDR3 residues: CASRAETDSPLHF. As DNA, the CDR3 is TGTGCCAGCCGAGCCGAGACGGATTCACCCCTCCACTTT.

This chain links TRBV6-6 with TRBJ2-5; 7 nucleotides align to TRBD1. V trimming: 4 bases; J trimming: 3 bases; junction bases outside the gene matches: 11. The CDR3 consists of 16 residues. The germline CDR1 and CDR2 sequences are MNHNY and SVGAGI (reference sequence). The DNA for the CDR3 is TGTGCCAGCAGTTCCCCTCGACAGGGCGTCGAAGAGACCCAGTACTTC. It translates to CASSSPRQGVEETQYF.

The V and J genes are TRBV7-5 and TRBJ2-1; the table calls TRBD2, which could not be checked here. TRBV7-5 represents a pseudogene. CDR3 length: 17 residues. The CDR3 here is CARSPRLAGQGPNEQFF. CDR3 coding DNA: TGTGCCAGAAGCCCTCGATTAGCGGGCCAGGGTCCCAATGAGCAGTTCTTC.

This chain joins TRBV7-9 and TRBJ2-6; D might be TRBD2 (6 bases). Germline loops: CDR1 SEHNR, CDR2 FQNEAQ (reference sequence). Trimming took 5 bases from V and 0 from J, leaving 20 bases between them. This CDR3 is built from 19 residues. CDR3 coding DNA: TGTGCCAGCAGCCAACCTCGCGGAGGGGCGGGCTCTGGGGCCAACGTCCTGACTTTC. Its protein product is CASSQPRGGAGSGANVLTF.

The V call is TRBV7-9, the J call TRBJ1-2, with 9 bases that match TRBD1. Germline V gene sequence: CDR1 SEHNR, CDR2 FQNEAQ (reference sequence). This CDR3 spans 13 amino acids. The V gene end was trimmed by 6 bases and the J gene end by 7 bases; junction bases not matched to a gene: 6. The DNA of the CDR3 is TGTGCCAGCAGTCCGACAGGGGGGGCTGGCTACACCTTC. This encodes CASSPTGGAGYTF.

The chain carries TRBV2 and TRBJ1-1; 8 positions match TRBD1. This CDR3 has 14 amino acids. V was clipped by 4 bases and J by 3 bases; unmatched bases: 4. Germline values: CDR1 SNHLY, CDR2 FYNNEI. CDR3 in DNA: TGTGCCAGCAGTGTACAGGGGGAAGACACTGAAGCTTTCTTT. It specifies CASSVQGEDTEAFF.

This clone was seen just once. Here the CDR3 DNA reads TGTGCCAGCAGTTACTCAGGTTCTGGAAACACCATATATTTT. This translates into CASSYSGSGNTIYF. The V call is TRBV6-6, the J call TRBJ1-3; no clear D. In germline, CDR1 is MNHNY, CDR2 SVGAGI (reference sequence). Deletions cut 0 bases from V and 1 base from J, with 4 bases between. This CDR3 region has 14 residues.

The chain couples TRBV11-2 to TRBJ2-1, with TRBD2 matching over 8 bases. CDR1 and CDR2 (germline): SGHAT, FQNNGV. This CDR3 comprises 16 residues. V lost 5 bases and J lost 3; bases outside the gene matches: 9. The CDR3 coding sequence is TGTGCCAGCAGCCGGGATAGCGGGGAGAACTACAATGAGCAGTTCTTC. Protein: CASSRDSGENYNEQFF.

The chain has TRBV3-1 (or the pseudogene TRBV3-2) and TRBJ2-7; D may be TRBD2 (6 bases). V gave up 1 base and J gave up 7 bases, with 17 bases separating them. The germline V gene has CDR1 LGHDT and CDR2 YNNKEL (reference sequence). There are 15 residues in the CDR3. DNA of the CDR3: TGTGCCAGCAGCCAAGGGGGCGGCGGGGTGTGGGAGCAGTACTTC. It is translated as CASSQGGGGVWEQYF.

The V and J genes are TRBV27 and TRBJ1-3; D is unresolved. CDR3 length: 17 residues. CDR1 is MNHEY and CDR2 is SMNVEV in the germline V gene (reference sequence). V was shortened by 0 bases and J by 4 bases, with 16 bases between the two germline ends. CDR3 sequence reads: CASSLSWELALGNTIYF. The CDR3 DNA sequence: TGTGCCAGCAGTTTATCCTGGGAGTTGGCTTTGGGAAACACCATATATTTT.

The CDR3 region is CASSTGTGGHPSTDTQYF. CDR3 sequence (DNA): TGTGCCAGTAGTACCGGGACAGGGGGCCACCCTAGCACAGATACGCAGTATTTT. The V call is TRBV19, the J call TRBJ2-3; 12 bases fit TRBD1. Trimming took 4 bases from V and 0 from J; bases not matched to a gene: 8. Germline loops: CDR1 LNHDA, CDR2 SQIVND (reference sequence). This CDR3 has 18 residues.

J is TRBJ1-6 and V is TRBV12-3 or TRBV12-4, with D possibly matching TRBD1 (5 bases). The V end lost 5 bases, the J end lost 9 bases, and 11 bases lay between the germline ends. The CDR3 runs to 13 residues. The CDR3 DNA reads TGTGCCAGCAGTATTAATCAGGGTTCACCCCTCCACTTT. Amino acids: CASSINQGSPLHF.

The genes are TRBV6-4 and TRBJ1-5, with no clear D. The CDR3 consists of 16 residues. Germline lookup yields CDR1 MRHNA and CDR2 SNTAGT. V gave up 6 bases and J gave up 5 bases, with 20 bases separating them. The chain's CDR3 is CASSNPNTAPDQPQHF. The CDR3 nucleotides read TGTGCCAGCAGCAATCCCAATACGGCGCCCGATCAGCCCCAGCATTTT.

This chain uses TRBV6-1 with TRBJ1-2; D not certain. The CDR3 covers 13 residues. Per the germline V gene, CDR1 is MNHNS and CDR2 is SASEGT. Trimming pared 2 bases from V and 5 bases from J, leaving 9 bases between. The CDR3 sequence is CASSELVPYGYTF. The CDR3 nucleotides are TGTGCCAGCAGTGAACTGGTTCCTTATGGCTACACCTTC.